The subject of this entry is one T cell receptor beta chain. What it binds is not known. The source of the sample is a study of shared clonotypes between healthy human individuals. About the research overall: CD8 memory received one plate per donor, CD8 naive two, CD4 memory three and CD4 naive three. Notes on the study in general: Sampling included only blood; tissue repertoires likely differ.

Libraries were prepared by immunoSEQ multiplex PCR; TCRdb keeps only in-frame clonotypes and omits some of them. The table lists around 2.1 million clones, around 95% of them singletons. The source is a man younger than 30 in good health. The sample comprised naive CD4+ T cells sorted from blood. Subset noted: CD45RA+ positively selected.

CDR3 region: CASSEPRFNQPQHF. The CDR3 coding sequence is TGTGCCAGCAGTGAACCTCGGTTCAATCAGCCCCAGCATTTT. The V gene is TRBV25-1, the J gene TRBJ1-5, with no clear D. Trimming pared 2 bases from V and 3 bases from J, leaving 8 bases between. CDR3 length equals 14 residues. CDR1 is MGHDK and CDR2 is SYGVNS in the germline V gene.